Listed here are 28 T cell receptor beta chains from one sample, sequenced in a study of shared clonotypes between healthy human individuals. Produced via immunoSEQ multiplex PCR; TCRdb's table is partial and in-frame only. The repertoire has 2 million to 3 million clones, around 94% of them found once; the top ten carry over 0.12%. Sequencing was carried out using naive CD4+ T cells sorted from blood. Subset defined: CD45RA+ positively selected. Receptors originate from a man aged 18 to 29 in good health.

J is TRBJ1-6 and V is TRBV16, with D perhaps matching TRBD1 (6 bases). CDR3 length equals 17 residues. Trimming stripped 3 bases from V and 3 bases from J, with 15 bases between. Germline CDR1 is KGHSY and CDR2 is FQNENV. The CDR3 DNA reads TGTGCCAGCAGCCAGATTGGACAGTATTTCTATAATTCACCCCTCCACTTT. Residues: CASSQIGQYFYNSPLHF.

The chain joins TRBV10-3 to TRBJ2-3; 9 nucleotides line up with TRBD2. With V trimmed by 1 base and J by 4 bases, 6 bases remained unmatched. Germline-derived CDR1 and CDR2 are ENHRY and SYGVKD. The CDR3 is 16 amino acids. CDR3 coding DNA: TGTGCCATCAGTGAGTTCGCGGGAGGGGGCGCAGATACGCAGTATTTT. Amino acids: CAISEFAGGGADTQYF.

This chain links TRBV27 with TRBJ2-2; D gene uncertain. The CDR3 totals 15 residues. The V gene's germline CDR1 is MNHEY and CDR2 SMNVEV (reference sequence). Trimming pared 0 bases from V and 4 bases from J, leaving 9 bases between. The CDR3 coding sequence is TGTGCCAGCAGTTTATCGTCCCCGGGCACCGGGGAGCTGTTTTTT. Encoded protein: CASSLSSPGTGELFF.

V usage is TRBV11-2 and J usage is TRBJ1-1; TRBD1 agrees at 7 bases. V trimming: 5 bases; J trimming: 1 base; junction bases outside the gene matches: 7. There are 15 residues in the CDR3. Germline assignment: CDR1 SGHAT and CDR2 FQNNGV. CDR3 sequence: CASSIRQGENTEAFF. CDR3 coding DNA: TGTGCCAGCAGCATCAGACAGGGAGAGAACACTGAAGCTTTCTTT. Drawing the rest from reference TRBV11-2 and TRBJ1-1, the complete variable domain is EAGVAQSPRYKIIEKRQSVAFWCNPISGHATLYWYQQILGQGPKLLIQFQNNGVVDDSQLPKDRFSAERLKGVDSTLKIQPAKLEDSAVYLCASSIRQGENTEAFFGQGTRLTVV.

The chain carries TRBV5-1 and TRBJ2-7; 7 nucleotides match TRBD2. The CDR3 is made up of 14 amino acids. Germline CDR1 reads SGHRS; CDR2 reads YFSETQ. The V gene end was trimmed by 4 bases and the J gene end by 6 bases; junction bases not matched to a gene: 10. The CDR3 protein is CASSIETREAEQYF. As DNA, the CDR3 is TGCGCCAGCAGCATAGAGACTCGGGAGGCCGAGCAGTACTTC.

This rearrangement joins TRBV7-9 to TRBJ2-2, with D possibly TRBD1 on 6 matching bases. V shed 4 bases and J shed 1 base, with 7 bases lying between them. This CDR3 comprises 14 residues. The V gene's germline CDR1 is SEHNR and CDR2 FQNEAQ (reference sequence). CDR3: CASSSDRNTGELFF. The DNA for the CDR3 is TGTGCCAGCAGCTCGGACAGGAACACCGGGGAGCTGTTTTTT.

This chain uses TRBV5-4 with TRBJ2-7; 9 positions agree with TRBD1. CDR1 and CDR2 (germline): SGHNT, YYREEE (reference sequence). The CDR3 consists of 16 residues. With 4 bases clipped from V and 3 bases from J, the junction kept 11 bases outside the gene matches. The CDR3 protein is CASSITGTGMNYEQYF. The CDR3, as DNA: TGTGCCAGCAGCATTACCGGGACAGGGATGAACTACGAGCAGTACTTC.

This chain uses TRBV30 with TRBJ1-1, with D unresolved. V was trimmed by 5 bases and J by 0 bases, leaving 10 bases between them. CDR1 is GTSNPN and CDR2 is SVGIG in the germline V gene (reference sequence). The CDR3 runs to 13 residues. CDR3 nucleotides: TGTGCCTGGTTTGCGGGGATGAACACTGAAGCTTTCTTT. It encodes CAWFAGMNTEAFF. Supplemented by reference TRBV30 and TRBJ1-1, the full variable domain reads SQTIHQWPATLVQPVGSPLSLECTVEGTSNPNLYWYRQAAGRGLQLLFYSVGIGQISSEVPQNLSASRPQDRQFILSSKKLLLSDSGFYLCAWFAGMNTEAFFGQGTRLTVV.

The chain joins TRBV28 to TRBJ2-7; weak D call: TRBD1 (6 bases). The germline V gene has CDR1 MDHEN and CDR2 SYDVKM. The CDR3 covers 13 residues. V lost 6 bases and J 3 bases, leaving 12 bases between the germline ends. In nucleotides, the CDR3 is TGTGCCAGCAGCGCAGGGGTCGACTACGAGCAGTACTTC. It yields the protein CASSAGVDYEQYF.

The chain joins TRBV1 to TRBJ2-3; the DNA was not used to check the table's D call, TRBD2. TRBV1 is a pseudogene. This CDR3 contains 19 residues. The CDR3 reads CTSSQGAEGREGGTDTQYF. The CDR3 DNA sequence: TGCACCAGCAGCCAAGGGGCCGAGGGGCGGGAAGGAGGCACAGATACGCAGTATTTT.

Notes on this clone: At the DNA level, this CDR3 is encoded by other sequences in the same sample as well. The rearrangement uses TRBV6-5 and TRBJ1-6, with 7 nucleotides matching TRBD1. This CDR3 has 15 residues. In germline, CDR1 is MNHEY, CDR2 SVGAGI. V gave up 8 bases and J gave up 1 base; unmatched junction bases: 5. This chain's CDR3 is CASRQGGSYNSPLHF. CDR3 bases: TGTGCCAGCCGACAGGGAGGGTCCTATAATTCACCCCTCCACTTT.

The chain links TRBV5-1 to TRBJ2-5; 7 bases line up with TRBD1. Unmatched junction bases numbered 17, after V lost 2 bases and J lost 4 bases. CDR1 and CDR2 from the germline V gene are SGHRS and YFSETQ. The CDR3 sequence is 18 residues long. CDR3 coding DNA: TGCGCCAGCAGCTTTCCACCTCCGAGACAGGGAGAGCGAGAGACCCAGTACTTC. This encodes CASSFPPPRQGERETQYF.

V and J are TRBV19 and TRBJ1-2; TRBD1 aligns across 11 bases. V shed 7 bases, J shed 8 bases, and the junction held 9 bases outside the gene matches. Germline assignment: CDR1 LNHDA and CDR2 SQIVND (reference sequence). This CDR3 is 14 amino acids long. The CDR3 loop reads CASNTGQGAGGYTF. CDR3 DNA sequence: TGTGCCAGTAACACCGGACAGGGGGCTGGAGGCTACACCTTC.

The chain uses TRBV28 and TRBJ1-2; TRBD1 agrees at 11 bases. Per the germline V gene, CDR1 is MDHEN and CDR2 is SYDVKM. V was pared by 6 bases and J by 7 bases, with 7 bases of the junction left unmatched. The CDR3 runs to 14 residues. CDR3 DNA: TGTGCCAGCAGGGGACAGGGGGTTGCAGGTGGCTACACCTTC. This translates into CASRGQGVAGGYTF.

The genes are TRBV7-6 and TRBJ2-7; a weak D match, TRBD2 (5 bases). This CDR3 has 14 residues. V shed 5 bases and J shed 3 bases, with 14 bases lying between them. Germline V gives CDR1 SGHVS, CDR2 FNYEAQ. The CDR3 here is CASSIWESNYEQYF. The CDR3 DNA reads TGTGCCAGCAGCATCTGGGAGTCCAACTACGAGCAGTACTTC.

This clone was seen a single time. The chain joins TRBV2 to TRBJ1-2, with D unresolved. Trimming removed 1 base at V and 7 bases at J, with 10 bases between. The length of the CDR3 is 13 residues. The germline V gene encodes CDR1 SNHLY and CDR2 FYNNEI. CDR3 DNA sequence: TGTGCCAGCAGTGAAGTCCCCACGTTTGGCTACACCTTC. Translated: CASSEVPTFGYTF. The full variable domain, rest sourced from reference TRBV2 and TRBJ1-2, is EPEVTQTPSHQVTQMGQEVILRCVPISNHLYFYWYRQILGQKVEFLVSFYNNEISEKSEIFDDQFSVERPDGSNFTLKIRSTKLEDSAMYFCASSEVPTFGYTFGSGTRLTVV.

The rearrangement joins TRBV28 to TRBJ2-2; a weak D match, TRBD2 (7 bases). This CDR3 has 16 amino acids. V was trimmed by 6 bases and J by 2 bases, leaving 16 bases between them. Germline V gene lookup returns CDR1 MDHEN and CDR2 SYDVKM. In DNA, the CDR3 is TGTGCCAGCAGCCCCCCCCGGGGGGCCAACACCGGGGAGCTGTTTTTT. Residues: CASSPPRGANTGELFF.

J is TRBJ2-1 and V is TRBV6-1; unclear D gene. The CDR3 sequence is 12 residues long. The germline CDR1 and CDR2 sequences are MNHNS and SASEGT. Trimming pared 11 bases from V and 0 bases from J, leaving 8 bases between. The CDR3 DNA is TGTGCCTTCGGAAACTCCTACAATGAGCAGTTCTTC. This encodes CAFGNSYNEQFF.

This chain joins TRBV7-9 and TRBJ1-5; weak D call: TRBD1 (5 bases). The length of the CDR3 is 15 residues. Germline CDR1 reads SEHNR; CDR2 reads FQNEAQ (reference sequence). V was cut by 1 base and J by 0 bases, with 7 bases left in between. The CDR3 DNA reads as TGTGCCAGCAGCTTAGGTGGGGCTAGCAATCAGCCCCAGCATTTT. Translated, it gives CASSLGGASNQPQHF.

The V call is TRBV5-4, the J call TRBJ1-2, with 9 bases fitting TRBD1. Germline trimming cut 4 bases from V and 5 bases from J; bases unmatched to any gene: 9. Germline loops: CDR1 SGHNT, CDR2 YYREEE (reference sequence). The CDR3 is made up of 15 amino acids. The CDR3 DNA is TGTGCCAGCAGCCCTAACAGGGGGCAACGGTATGGCTACACCTTC. This encodes CASSPNRGQRYGYTF.

Of note for this clone: The conserved phenylalanine or tryptophan normally closing the CDR3 is absent here, so this likely arose from a read error. No DNA is shown, since the ends of the CDR3 on it are uncertain; the CDR3 is the one TCRdb lists. J is TRBJ2-7 and V is TRBV4-3; the D call TRBD1 from the table was never checked on the DNA. CDR1 is LGHNA and CDR2 is YSLEER in the germline V gene. The CDR3 spans 10 amino acids, including both terminal residues. This CDR3 is CASSHGQGLP.

The chain carries TRBV14 and TRBJ1-1; the D is unclear. Trimming removed 2 bases at V and 7 bases at J, with 8 bases between. This CDR3 is 12 amino acids long. Germline V gene data show CDR1 as SGHDN and CDR2 as FVKESK. Here the CDR3 reads CASSQSFSEAFF. The DNA for the CDR3 is TGTGCCAGCAGCCAATCCTTCAGTGAAGCTTTCTTT.

The chain joins TRBV2 to TRBJ1-2; the D gene is possibly TRBD1 (6 bases). The ends were cut back, 4 bases at V and 2 bases at J, with 14 bases in the middle. Germline assignment: CDR1 SNHLY and CDR2 FYNNEI. The CDR3 totals 15 residues. CDR3 sequence (DNA): TGTGCCAGCAGTGCGTCCGGGACACCGAACTATGGCTACACCTTC. This gives the protein CASSASGTPNYGYTF.

The chain couples TRBV18 to TRBJ1-6, with D possibly TRBD1 on 5 matching bases. The length of the CDR3 is 15 residues. V lost 0 bases and J 7 bases, leaving 10 bases between the germline ends. Germline V CDR1 and CDR2: KGHSH, LQKENI. The DNA of the CDR3 is TGTGCCAGCTCACCACCGGACAAGGGGAATTCACCCCTCCACTTT. It codes for CASSPPDKGNSPLHF. The whole variable domain, filled in from reference TRBV18 and TRBJ1-6, reads NAGVMQNPRHLVRRRGQEARLRCSPMKGHSHVYWYRQLPEEGLKFMVYLQKENIIDESGMPKERFSAEFPKEGPSILRIQQVVRGDSAAYFCASSPPDKGNSPLHFGNGTRLTVT.

The rearrangement uses TRBV5-5 and TRBJ2-7; 11 bases map to TRBD1. CDR3 length: 14 residues. With V trimmed by 4 bases and J by 4 bases, 4 bases remained unmatched. Germline V CDR1 and CDR2: SGHKS, YYEKEE (reference sequence). As DNA, the CDR3 is TGTGCCAGCAGCCGGGGACAGGGGGGATACGAGCAGTACTTC. Protein: CASSRGQGGYEQYF.

The chain couples TRBV19 to TRBJ1-1, with D perhaps TRBD1 (6 bases). The V end lost 7 bases, the J end lost 2 bases, and 20 bases lay between the germline ends. The CDR3 totals 16 residues. CDR1 and CDR2 from the germline V gene are LNHDA and SQIVND (reference sequence). CDR3 sequence: CASTTGGRQGNTEAFF. The CDR3 DNA is TGTGCCAGTACCACGGGGGGCAGGCAGGGTAACACTGAAGCTTTCTTT.

The chain carries TRBV19 and TRBJ2-7, with 10 bases aligning to TRBD2. Germline CDR1 reads LNHDA; CDR2 reads SQIVND (reference sequence). The V segment lost 5 bases and the J segment 4 bases; nucleotides outside the gene matches: 14. CDR3 size: 17 residues. The CDR3 here is CASSSGLASQRYYEQYF. CDR3 DNA: TGTGCCAGTAGTTCGGGACTAGCGTCACAGAGATATTACGAGCAGTACTTC. Complete variable domain (other parts from reference TRBV19 and TRBJ2-7): DGGITQSPKYLFRKEGQNVTLSCEQNLNHDAMYWYRQDPGQGLRLIYYSQIVNDFQKGDIAEGYSVSREKKESFPLTVTSAQKNPTAFYLCASSSGLASQRYYEQYFGPGTRLTVT.

The rearrangement links TRBV18 to TRBJ2-3; D remains ambiguous. The length of the CDR3 is 14 residues. Germline assignment: CDR1 KGHSH and CDR2 LQKENI. V dropped 6 bases and J dropped 9 bases, with 19 bases sitting between them. This CDR3 reads CASSPSGVPITQYF. The CDR3 bases are TGTGCCAGCTCCCCGTCTGGGGTCCCGATAACGCAGTATTTT.